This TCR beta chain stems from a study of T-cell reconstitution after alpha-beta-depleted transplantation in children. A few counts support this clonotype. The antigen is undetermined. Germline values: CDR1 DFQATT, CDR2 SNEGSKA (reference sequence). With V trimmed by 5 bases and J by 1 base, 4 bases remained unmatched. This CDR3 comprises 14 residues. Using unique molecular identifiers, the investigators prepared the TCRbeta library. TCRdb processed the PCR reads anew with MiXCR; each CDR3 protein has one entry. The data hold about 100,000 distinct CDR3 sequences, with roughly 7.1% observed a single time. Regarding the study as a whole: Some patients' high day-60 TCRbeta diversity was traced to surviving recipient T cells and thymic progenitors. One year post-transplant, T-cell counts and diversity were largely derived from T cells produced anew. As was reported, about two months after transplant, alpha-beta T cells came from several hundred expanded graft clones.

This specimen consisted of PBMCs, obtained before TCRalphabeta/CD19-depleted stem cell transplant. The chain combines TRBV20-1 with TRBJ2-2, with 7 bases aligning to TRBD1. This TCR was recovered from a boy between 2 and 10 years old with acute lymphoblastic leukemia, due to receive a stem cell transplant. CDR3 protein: CSARRTGNTGELFF. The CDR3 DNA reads TGCAGTGCTCGAAGGACAGGGAACACCGGGGAGCTGTTTTTT.